The 11 T cell receptor beta chains below were found in one sample sequenced in a study of cytomegalovirus exposure and HLA in healthy donors. Use of 60 Vbeta and 13 Jbeta primers characterized the PCR. The assay was immunoSEQ multiplex PCR, and TCRdb's table has in-frame clones only and misses some. Seen here are some 100,000 clones, around three quarters observed once, and the top ten hold more than 3.5%. Sequenced: PBMCs. These TCRs come from a female donor in good health and CMV-seropositive.

This clone was recorded only once. The chain combines TRBV30 with TRBJ2-3; the D gene is possibly TRBD1 (6 bases). This CDR3 comprises 13 residues. V lost 2 bases and J 10 bases, leaving 16 bases between the germline ends. Germline lookup yields CDR1 GTSNPN and CDR2 SVGIG (reference sequence). Here the CDR3 reads CAWSYNRDDPQYF. CDR3 nucleotide sequence: TGTGCCTGGAGTTATAACAGGGATGATCCGCAGTATTTT.

The CDR3 region is CASSQLMTGDRYF. The CDR3 DNA is TGCGCCAGCAGCCAACTCATGACGGGGGATCGGTACTTC. This chain links TRBV4-1 with TRBJ2-5, with a weak D call TRBD2 (6 bases). Between the trimmed V and J ends, which lost 2 bases and 13 bases, there was a span of 17 bases. The length of the CDR3 is 13 residues. CDR1 is MGHRA, CDR2 YSYEKL, per germline.

This clone was recorded only once. This chain connects TRBV30 to TRBJ1-1; 11 bases are a match to TRBD1. This CDR3 comprises 16 residues. Germline lookup yields CDR1 GTSNPN and CDR2 SVGIG (reference sequence). V gave up 0 bases and J gave up 5 bases; unmatched junction bases: 8. CDR3 residues: CAWSVRTGGPATEAFF. In nucleotides, the CDR3 is TGTGCCTGGAGTGTACGGACAGGGGGCCCGGCGACTGAAGCTTTCTTT.

The V and J genes are TRBV6-4 and TRBJ1-6, with 7 bases identical to TRBD1. V lost 4 bases and J lost 8; bases outside the gene matches: 2. Germline-derived CDR1 and CDR2 are MRHNA and SNTAGT. The CDR3 consists of 13 residues. The CDR3 bases are TGTGCCAGCAGTGTCACAGGGGATTCACCCCTCCACTTT. Translation gives CASSVTGDSPLHF.

The chain couples TRBV11-2 to TRBJ1-1, with TRBD1 as a possible D gene (5 bases). The CDR3 runs 15 residues. Trimming took off 5 bases at V and 8 bases at J, with 21 bases between the two ends. Germline V CDR1 and CDR2: SGHAT, FQNNGV. The CDR3 here is CASSPVGRVLREAFF. The CDR3 DNA is TGTGCCAGCAGCCCAGTTGGCAGGGTTCTACGGGAAGCTTTCTTT.

This chain uses TRBV7-2 with TRBJ1-3; TRBD1 might be the D (5 bases). Germline V gives CDR1 SGHTA, CDR2 FQGNSA. Between the trimmed V and J ends, which lost 6 bases and 0 bases, there was a span of 12 bases. This CDR3 spans 15 amino acids. The CDR3 spells CASRWDGSSGNTIYF. CDR3 DNA: TGTGCCAGCAGGTGGGACGGGAGCTCTGGAAACACCATATATTTT.

The V call is TRBV5-4, the J call TRBJ1-5; the D gene is possibly TRBD1 (6 bases). Trimming took off 4 bases at V and 7 bases at J, with 18 bases between the two ends. This CDR3 is 15 amino acids long. Germline V gene lookup returns CDR1 SGHNT and CDR2 YYREEE (reference sequence). The CDR3 DNA reads TGTGCCAGCAGCCCCGGGGGGGGGAGGGGGCAGCCCCAGCATTTT. Its protein is CASSPGGGRGQPQHF.

J is TRBJ2-7 and V is TRBV14, with 10 bases identical to TRBD2. The CDR3 length is 15 residues. Trimming cost V 1 base and J 4 bases; bases outside gene matches: 4. Germline V lookup: CDR1 SGHDN, CDR2 FVKESK. The CDR3 DNA reads as TGTGCCAGCAGCCAAGGTCTAGCGGGGGCGTACGAGCAGTACTTC. Protein product: CASSQGLAGAYEQYF.

V gene TRBV2 combines with J gene TRBJ2-7; D is unclear. The germline V gene encodes CDR1 SNHLY and CDR2 FYNNEI. The CDR3 has 15 residues. V lost 2 bases, J lost 0 bases, and 11 bases lay in between. CDR3 region: CASSEWAQSSYEQYF. As DNA, the CDR3 is TGTGCCAGCAGTGAATGGGCACAGAGCTCCTACGAGCAGTACTTC.

The chain links TRBV18 to TRBJ1-1; possible D gene TRBD1, 6 bases. CDR1 is KGHSH, CDR2 LQKENI, per germline. This CDR3 is 14 amino acids long. V was cut by 5 bases and J by 2 bases, with 12 bases left in between. The CDR3, as DNA: TGTGCCAGCTCATCCCTACAGGGTAACACTGAAGCTTTCTTT. Translated: CASSSLQGNTEAFF.

The chain couples TRBV6-1 to TRBJ2-3; 8 bases align to TRBD2. Trimming removed 10 bases from V and 2 bases from J; junction bases left unmatched: 2. CDR3 size: 12 residues. CDR1 and CDR2 (germline): MNHNS, SASEGT. CDR3 in DNA: TGTGCCACCGGGGGGGCCACAGATACGCAGTATTTT. As protein: CATGGATDTQYF.